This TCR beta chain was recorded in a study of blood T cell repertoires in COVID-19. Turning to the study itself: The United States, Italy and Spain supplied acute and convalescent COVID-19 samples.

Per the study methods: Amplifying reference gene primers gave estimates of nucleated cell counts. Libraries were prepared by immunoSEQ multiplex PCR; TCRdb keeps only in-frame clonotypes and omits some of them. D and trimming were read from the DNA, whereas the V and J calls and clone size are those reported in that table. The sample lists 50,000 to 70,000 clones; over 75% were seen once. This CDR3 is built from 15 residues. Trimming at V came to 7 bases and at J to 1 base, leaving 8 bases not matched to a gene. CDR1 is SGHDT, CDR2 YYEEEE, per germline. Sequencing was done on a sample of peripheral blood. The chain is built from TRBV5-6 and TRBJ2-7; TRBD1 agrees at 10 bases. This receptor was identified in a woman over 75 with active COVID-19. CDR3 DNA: TGTGCCAGCCGCCCGGGACAGGGGTTTTCCTACGAGCAGTACGTC. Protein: CASRPGQGFSYEQYV.